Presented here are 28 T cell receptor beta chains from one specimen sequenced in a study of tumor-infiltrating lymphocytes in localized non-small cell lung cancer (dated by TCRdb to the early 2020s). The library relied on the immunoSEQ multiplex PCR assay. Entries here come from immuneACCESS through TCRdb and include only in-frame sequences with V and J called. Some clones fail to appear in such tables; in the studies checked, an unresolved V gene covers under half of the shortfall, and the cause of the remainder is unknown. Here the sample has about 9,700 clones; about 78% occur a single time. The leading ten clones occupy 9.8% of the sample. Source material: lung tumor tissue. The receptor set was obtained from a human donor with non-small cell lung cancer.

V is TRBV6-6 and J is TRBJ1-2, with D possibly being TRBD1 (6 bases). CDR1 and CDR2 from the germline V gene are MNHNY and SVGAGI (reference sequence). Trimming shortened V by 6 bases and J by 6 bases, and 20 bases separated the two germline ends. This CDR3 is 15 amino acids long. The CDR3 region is CASSQRRAGENGYTF. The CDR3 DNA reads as TGTGCCAGCAGCCAAAGGAGGGCAGGGGAAAATGGCTACACCTTC.

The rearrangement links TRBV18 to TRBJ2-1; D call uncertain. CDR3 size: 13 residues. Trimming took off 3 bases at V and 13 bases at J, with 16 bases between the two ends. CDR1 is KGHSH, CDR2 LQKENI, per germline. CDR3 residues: CASSPFILDDQFF. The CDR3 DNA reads TGTGCCAGCTCACCGTTCATTCTGGACGATCAGTTCTTC.

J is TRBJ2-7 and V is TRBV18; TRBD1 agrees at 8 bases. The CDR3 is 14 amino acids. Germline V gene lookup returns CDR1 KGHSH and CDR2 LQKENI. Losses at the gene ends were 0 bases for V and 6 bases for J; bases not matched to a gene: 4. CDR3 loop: CASSPPRQGAEQYF. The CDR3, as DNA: TGTGCCAGCTCACCACCGCGGCAGGGGGCCGAGCAGTACTTC.

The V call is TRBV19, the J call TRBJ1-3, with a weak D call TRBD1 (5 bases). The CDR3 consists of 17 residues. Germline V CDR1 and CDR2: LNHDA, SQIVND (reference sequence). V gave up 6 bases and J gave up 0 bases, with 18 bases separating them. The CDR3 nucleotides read TGTGCCAGTAGATCGGGAACAGGCTTATTCTCTGGAAACACCATATATTTT. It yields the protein CASRSGTGLFSGNTIYF.

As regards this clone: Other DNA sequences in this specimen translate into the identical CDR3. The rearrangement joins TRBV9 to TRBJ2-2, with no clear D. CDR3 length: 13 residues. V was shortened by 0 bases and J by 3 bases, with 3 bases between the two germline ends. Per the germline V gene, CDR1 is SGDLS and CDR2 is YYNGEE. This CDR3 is CASSVAYTGELFF. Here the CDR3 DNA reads TGTGCCAGCAGCGTAGCTTACACCGGGGAGCTGTTTTTT.

The CDR3 is CASSSTRQGVLPQPQHF. CDR3 bases: TGTGCCAGTAGTTCAACCCGTCAGGGGGTCCTTCCTCAGCCCCAGCATTTT. The rearrangement uses TRBV19 and TRBJ1-5; 7 nucleotides line up with TRBD1. The V gene's germline CDR1 is LNHDA and CDR2 SQIVND (reference sequence). CDR3 length equals 17 residues. V lost 5 bases to trimming and J lost 6 bases; unmatched junction nucleotides: 16.

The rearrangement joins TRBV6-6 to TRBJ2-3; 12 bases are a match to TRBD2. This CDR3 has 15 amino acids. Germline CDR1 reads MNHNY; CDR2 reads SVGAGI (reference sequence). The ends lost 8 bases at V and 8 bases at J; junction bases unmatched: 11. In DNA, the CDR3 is TGTGCCAGCGGATTGACTAGCGGGAGACTCGCTACGCAGTATTTT. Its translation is CASGLTSGRLATQYF.

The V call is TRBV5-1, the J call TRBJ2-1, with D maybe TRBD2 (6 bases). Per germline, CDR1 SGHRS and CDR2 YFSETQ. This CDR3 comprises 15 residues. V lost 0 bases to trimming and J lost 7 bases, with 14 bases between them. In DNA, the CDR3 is TGCGCCAGCAGCTTGGTGGCTAGTGGGGGGAATGAGCAGTTCTTC. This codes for CASSLVASGGNEQFF. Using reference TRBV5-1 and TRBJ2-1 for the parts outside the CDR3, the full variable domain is KAGVTQTPRYLIKTRGQQVTLSCSPISGHRSVSWYQQTPGQGLQFLFEYFSETQRNKGNFPGRFSGRQFSNSRSEMNVSTLELGDSALYLCASSLVASGGNEQFFGPGTRLTVL.

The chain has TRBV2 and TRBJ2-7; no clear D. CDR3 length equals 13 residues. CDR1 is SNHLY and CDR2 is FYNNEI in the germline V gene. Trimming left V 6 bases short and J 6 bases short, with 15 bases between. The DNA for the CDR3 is TGTGCCAGCAGCCGACTGGTCTTTGGCGAGCAGTACTTC. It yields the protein CASSRLVFGEQYF.

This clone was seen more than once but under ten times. The CDR3 nucleotides read TGCAGTGCTAGAGATCGGCTCCCCCAGTACTTC. Translating gives CSARDRLPQYF. The rearrangement uses TRBV20-1 and TRBJ2-5; no clear D. This CDR3 spans 11 amino acids. The germline V gene has CDR1 DFQATT and CDR2 SNEGSKA (reference sequence). Trimming removed 0 bases from V and 9 bases from J, with 8 bases in between.

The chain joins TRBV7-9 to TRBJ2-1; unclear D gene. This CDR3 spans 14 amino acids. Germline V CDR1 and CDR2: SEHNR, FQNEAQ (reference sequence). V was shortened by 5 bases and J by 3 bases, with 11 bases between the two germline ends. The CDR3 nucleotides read TGTGCCAGCAGCCCCATCCCAGGCTACAATGAGCAGTTCTTC. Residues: CASSPIPGYNEQFF.

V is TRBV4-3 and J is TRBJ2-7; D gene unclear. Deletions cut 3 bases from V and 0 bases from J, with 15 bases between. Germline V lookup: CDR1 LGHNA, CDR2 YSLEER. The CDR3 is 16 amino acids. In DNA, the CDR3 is TGCGCCAGCAGCCATCCCTCGGCAATCTTCTCCTACGAGCAGTACTTC. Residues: CASSHPSAIFSYEQYF.

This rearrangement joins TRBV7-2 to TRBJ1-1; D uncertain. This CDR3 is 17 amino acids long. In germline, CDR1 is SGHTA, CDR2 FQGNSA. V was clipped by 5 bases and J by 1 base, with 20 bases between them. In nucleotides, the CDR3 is TGTGCCAGCAGCACCCCTCCTGGGGTCGGTTGGAACACTGAAGCTTTCTTT. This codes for CASSTPPGVGWNTEAFF.

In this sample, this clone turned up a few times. The CDR3 loop is CASSRFPGENQQFF. The CDR3 coding sequence is TGCGCCAGCAGCCGGTTCCCCGGGGAGAATCAGCAGTTCTTC. V and J are TRBV4-3 and TRBJ2-1; perhaps TRBD2 as D (5 bases). Per the germline V gene, CDR1 is LGHNA and CDR2 is YSLEER. CDR3 length: 14 amino acids. V gave up 4 bases and J gave up 11 bases, with 18 bases separating them.

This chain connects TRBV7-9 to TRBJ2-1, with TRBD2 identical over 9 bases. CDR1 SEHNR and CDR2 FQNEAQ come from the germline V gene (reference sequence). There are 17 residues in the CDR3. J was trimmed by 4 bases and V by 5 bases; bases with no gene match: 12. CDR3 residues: CASSPASGVTVYNEQFF. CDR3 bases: TGTGCCAGCAGCCCGGCTAGCGGGGTTACAGTGTACAATGAGCAGTTCTTC.

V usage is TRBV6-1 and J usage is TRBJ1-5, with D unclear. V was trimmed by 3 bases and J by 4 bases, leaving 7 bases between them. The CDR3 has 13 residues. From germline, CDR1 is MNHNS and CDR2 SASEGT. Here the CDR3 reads CASSDQINQPQHF. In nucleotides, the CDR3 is TGTGCCAGCAGTGACCAGATAAATCAGCCCCAGCATTTT.

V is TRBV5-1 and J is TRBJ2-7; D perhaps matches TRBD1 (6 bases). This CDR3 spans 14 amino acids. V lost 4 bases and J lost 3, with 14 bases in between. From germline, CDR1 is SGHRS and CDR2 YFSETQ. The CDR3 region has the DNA TGCGCCAGCAGCGGCCGGGACAAGAGCTACGAGCAGTACTTC. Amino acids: CASSGRDKSYEQYF.

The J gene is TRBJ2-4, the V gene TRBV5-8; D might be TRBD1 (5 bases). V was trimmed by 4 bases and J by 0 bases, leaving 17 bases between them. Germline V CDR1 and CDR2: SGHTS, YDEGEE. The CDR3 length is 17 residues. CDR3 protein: CASSLRFGALAKNIQYF. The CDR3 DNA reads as TGTGCCAGCAGCCTTCGGTTTGGGGCCCTAGCCAAAAACATTCAGTACTTC.

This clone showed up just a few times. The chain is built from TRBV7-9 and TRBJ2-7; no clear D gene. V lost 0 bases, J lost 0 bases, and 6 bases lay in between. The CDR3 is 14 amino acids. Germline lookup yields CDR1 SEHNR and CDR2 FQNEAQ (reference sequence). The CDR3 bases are TGTGCCAGCAGCTTAGCAATGAGCTCCTACGAGCAGTACTTC. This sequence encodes CASSLAMSSYEQYF.

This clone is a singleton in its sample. CDR3 loop: CASRGEEGNQPQHF. DNA for the CDR3: TGTGCCAGCCGGGGTGAAGAGGGCAATCAGCCCCAGCATTTT. V gene TRBV21-1 combines with J gene TRBJ1-5. TRBV21-1 is designated a pseudogene. The CDR3 runs to 14 residues.

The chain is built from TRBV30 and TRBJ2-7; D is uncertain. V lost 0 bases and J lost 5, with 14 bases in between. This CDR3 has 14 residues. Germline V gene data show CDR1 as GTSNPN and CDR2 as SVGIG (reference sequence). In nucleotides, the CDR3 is TGTGCCTGGAGTGTCGGTCTGAACGGAGACGAGCAGTACTTC. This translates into CAWSVGLNGDEQYF.

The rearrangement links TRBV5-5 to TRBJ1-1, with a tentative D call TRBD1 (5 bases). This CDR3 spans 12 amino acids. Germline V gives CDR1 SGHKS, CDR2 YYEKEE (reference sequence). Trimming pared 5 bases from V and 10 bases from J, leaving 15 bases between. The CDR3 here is CASSYGGGLAFF. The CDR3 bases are TGTGCCAGCAGTTATGGGGGGGGGTTAGCTTTCTTT.

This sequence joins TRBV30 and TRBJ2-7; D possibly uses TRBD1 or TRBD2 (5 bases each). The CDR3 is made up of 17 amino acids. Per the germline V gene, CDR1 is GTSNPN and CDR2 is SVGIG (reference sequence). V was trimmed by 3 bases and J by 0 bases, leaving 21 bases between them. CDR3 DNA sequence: TGTGCCTGGAGGTCAACGGTTGGGGGAGCAAGCTCCTACGAGCAGTACTTC. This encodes CAWRSTVGGASSYEQYF.

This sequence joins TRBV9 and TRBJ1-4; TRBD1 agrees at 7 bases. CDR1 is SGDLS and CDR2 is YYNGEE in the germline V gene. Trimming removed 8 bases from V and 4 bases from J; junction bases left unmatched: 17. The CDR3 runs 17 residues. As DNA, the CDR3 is TGTGCCAGACCGACAGGGCCAACCCTCGACAGTAATGAAAAACTGTTTTTT. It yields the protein CARPTGPTLDSNEKLFF.

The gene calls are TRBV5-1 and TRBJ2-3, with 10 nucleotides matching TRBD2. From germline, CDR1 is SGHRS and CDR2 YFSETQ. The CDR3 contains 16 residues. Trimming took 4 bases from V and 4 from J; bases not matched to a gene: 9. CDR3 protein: CASSGGRTSGSDTQYF. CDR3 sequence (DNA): TGCGCCAGCAGCGGTGGGCGGACTAGCGGTTCAGATACGCAGTATTTT.

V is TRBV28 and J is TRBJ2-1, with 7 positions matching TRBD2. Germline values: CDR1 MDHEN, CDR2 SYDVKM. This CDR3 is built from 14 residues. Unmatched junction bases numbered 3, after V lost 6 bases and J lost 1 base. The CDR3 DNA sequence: TGTGCCAGCAGAAACGGGAGGTCCTACAATGAGCAGTTCTTC. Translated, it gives CASRNGRSYNEQFF.

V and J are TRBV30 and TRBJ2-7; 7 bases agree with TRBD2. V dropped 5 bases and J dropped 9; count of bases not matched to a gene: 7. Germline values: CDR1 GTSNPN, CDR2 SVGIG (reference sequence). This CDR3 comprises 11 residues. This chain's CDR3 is CAWGRVTGQYF. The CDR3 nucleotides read TGTGCCTGGGGGAGGGTCACAGGGCAGTACTTC.

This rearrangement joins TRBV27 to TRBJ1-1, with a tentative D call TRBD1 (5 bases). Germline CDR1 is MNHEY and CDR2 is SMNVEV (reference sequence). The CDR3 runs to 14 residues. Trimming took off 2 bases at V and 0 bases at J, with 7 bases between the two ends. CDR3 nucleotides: TGTGCCAGCAGTTTAGGGGGGTTGAACACTGAAGCTTTCTTT. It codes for CASSLGGLNTEAFF.